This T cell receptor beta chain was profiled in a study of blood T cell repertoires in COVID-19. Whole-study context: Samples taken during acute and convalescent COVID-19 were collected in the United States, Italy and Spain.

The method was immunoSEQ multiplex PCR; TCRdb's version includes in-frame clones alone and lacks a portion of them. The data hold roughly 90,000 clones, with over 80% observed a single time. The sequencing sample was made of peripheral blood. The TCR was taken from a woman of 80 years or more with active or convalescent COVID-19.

CDR3 coding DNA: TGTGCCAGCAGCTTCGGGTCCACACCCCTCTACGAGCAGTACTTC. It codes for CASSFGSTPLYEQYF. The rearrangement joins TRBV7-2 to TRBJ2-7; D gene ambiguous. V was cut by 3 bases and J by 3 bases, with 15 bases left in between. The germline V gene has CDR1 SGHTA and CDR2 FQGNSA. The CDR3 runs to 15 residues.